This T cell receptor (beta chain) emerged from a study of response to subunit inactivated influenza vaccine. TCRdb ran MiXCR on the RT-PCR reads and lists one entry per CDR3 protein. The sample includes about 570,000 distinct CDR3 sequences, approximately 10% of them seen just once. Study results and caveats: Authors suggested each seasonal influenza vaccination recruits few new T cells.

This clonotype was seen ten or more times. Its target is not known. The CDR3 is 13 amino acids. Looked up from germline, CDR1 is SGHRS and CDR2 is YFSETQ. Trimming removed 4 bases from V and 7 bases from J, with 11 bases in between. This TCR was sampled from a man aged 50 to 60 who received an inactivated influenza vaccine. The J gene is TRBJ2-2, the V gene TRBV5-1; the D is unclear. Sample: PBMCs from blood, taken on the day of vaccination. CDR3 nucleotides: TGCGCCAGCAGCCTCGATCCCCACGGGGAGCTGTTTTTT. Its translation is CASSLDPHGELFF.